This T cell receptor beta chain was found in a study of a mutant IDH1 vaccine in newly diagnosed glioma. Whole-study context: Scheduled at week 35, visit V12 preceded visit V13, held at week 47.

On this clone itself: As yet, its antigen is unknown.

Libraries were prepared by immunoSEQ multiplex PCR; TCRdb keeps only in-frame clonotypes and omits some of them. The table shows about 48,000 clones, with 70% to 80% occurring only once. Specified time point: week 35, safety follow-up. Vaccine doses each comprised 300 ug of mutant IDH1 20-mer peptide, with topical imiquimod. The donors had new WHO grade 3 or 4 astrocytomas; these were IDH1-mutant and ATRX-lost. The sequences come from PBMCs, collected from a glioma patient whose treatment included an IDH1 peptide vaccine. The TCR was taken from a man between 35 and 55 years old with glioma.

CDR3 sequence reads: CASSPGTSGRAGSYNEQFF. The CDR3 DNA reads as TGTGCCAGCAGCCCTGGGACTAGCGGGAGGGCCGGGTCCTACAATGAGCAGTTCTTC. The gene calls are TRBV7-9 and TRBJ2-1; 16 nucleotides line up with TRBD2. This CDR3 has 19 residues. CDR1 and CDR2 (germline): SEHNR, FQNEAQ (reference sequence). The ends lost 5 bases at V and 1 base at J; junction bases unmatched: 8.